A selection of T cell receptor beta chains follows, all from one sample in a study of shared clonotypes between healthy human individuals. Sequenced by immunoSEQ multiplex PCR; TCRdb stores in-frame clones only, minus some. This repertoire shows a few million clones, around 90% found once; its top ten account for 0.13% to 0.15%. Sequencing was carried out using naive CD4+ T cells sorted from blood. Receptors originate from a man aged 18-30 years in good health. Both conserved end residues are part of each CDR3. The D gene is left open where the match is weak. Clone size is shown for a subset of rows, as once, few, many or a class of expanded clone.

cdr3_nt | cdr3_aa | j_call | d_call | clone_size | v_call
TGTGCCAGCACCGGGACACTTAGCACAGATACGCAGTATTTT | CASTGTLSTDTQYF | TRBJ2-3 | - | - | TRBV5-4
TGTGCCAGCAGCCAAGCCCTACAGGGGGGGAACGAGCAGTACTTC | CASSQALQGGNEQYF | TRBJ2-7 | - | - | TRBV4-2
TGTGCCAGCGGCCGGAGCGGGGTGGCCACTGAAGCTTTCTTT | CASGRSGVATEAFF | TRBJ1-1 | - | - | TRBV7-9
TGTGCCAGCAGATCAACAGCTGCTAACACTGAAGCTTTCTTT | CASRSTAANTEAFF | TRBJ1-1 | - | once | TRBV7-3
TGCGCCAGCAGCTTGGTGGCAGGGGGTAACTATGGCTACACCTTC | CASSLVAGGNYGYTF | TRBJ1-2 | TRBD1 | - | TRBV5-1
TGCGCCAGCAGCCCCCCTTCTAGCACAGATACGCAGTATTTT | CASSPPSSTDTQYF | TRBJ2-3 | - | once | TRBV5-1
TGTGCCAGCTCACCGGACAGGGGGTTGGGAGAGACCCAGTACTTC | CASSPDRGLGETQYF | TRBJ2-5 | TRBD1 | - | TRBV18
TGTGCCAGCAGCTTTCCTAACTATGGCTACACCTTC | CASSFPNYGYTF | TRBJ1-2 | - | - | TRBV5-4
TGTGCCAGCAGCGCCCGGACAGGTGGAGAGACCCAGTACTTC | CASSARTGGETQYF | TRBJ2-5 | TRBD1 | once | TRBV7-8
TGTGCCAGCAGCTTCACAACCGGGACAGTTCAAGAGACCCAGTACTTC | CASSFTTGTVQETQYF | TRBJ2-5 | TRBD1 | - | TRBV7-2
TGCGCCAGCAGTGAGGACAGGCGCACAGATACGCAGTATTTT | CASSEDRRTDTQYF | TRBJ2-3 | - | - | TRBV10-1
TGTGCCAGCAGCCGCCAGGGACAGGGAAACTACGAGCAGTACTTC | CASSRQGQGNYEQYF | TRBJ2-7 | TRBD1 | - | TRBV14
TGTGCCAGCAGCGAACAGGGAGTCTACGAGCAGTACTTC | CASSEQGVYEQYF | TRBJ2-7 | - | - | TRBV7-9
TGTGCCAGCAGTGAATATGGTGGCTACACCTTC | CASSEYGGYTF | TRBJ1-2 | - | - | TRBV25-1
TGTGCCAGCAGCTTGGTAGGAAGCACCGGGGAGCTGTTTTTT | CASSLVGSTGELFF | TRBJ2-2 | - | - | TRBV5-6
TGTGCCAGCAGCTTATCGACTAGCGGAAGCACAGATACGCAGTATTTT | CASSLSTSGSTDTQYF | TRBJ2-3 | TRBD2 | - | TRBV7-9
TGTGCCAGCACCTCCACGGGCGCTAGCGGAAACAATGAGCAGTTCTTC | CASTSTGASGNNEQFF | TRBJ2-1 | TRBD2 | - | TRBV5-4
TGTGCCAGCAGCCGGGACAGATCCTACGAGCAGTACTTC | CASSRDRSYEQYF | TRBJ2-7 | TRBD1 | - | TRBV5-6
TGTGCCAGCAGCTTCATGATGACCGGCTACACCTTC | CASSFMMTGYTF | TRBJ1-2 | - | - | TRBV7-2
TGTGCCAGCAGCCCCGGGACTAGCGGGGCCTACGAGCAGTACTTC | CASSPGTSGAYEQYF | TRBJ2-7 | TRBD2 | - | TRBV28
TGTGCCAGCAGCCCATGGGGGAAGGGGGGCTACACCTTC | CASSPWGKGGYTF | TRBJ1-2 | - | once | TRBV6-4
TGTGCCGGGGTTGGTGGGTCACCCCTCCACTTT | CAGVGGSPLHF | TRBJ1-6 | - | - | TRBV6-6
TGTGCCTGGAGCGGACCGGGACAGGGGGCGGCCGCTTTCTTT | CAWSGPGQGAAAFF | TRBJ1-1 | TRBD1 | - | TRBV30
TGTGCCATCAGTGAGCCGGGACAGCTTAACTATGGCTACACCTTC | CAISEPGQLNYGYTF | TRBJ1-2 | TRBD1 | - | TRBV10-3
TGTGCCAGCAGCTCAATCCCCGGGACCGCGAACACTGAAGCTTTCTTT | CASSSIPGTANTEAFF | TRBJ1-1 | - | once | TRBV5-6
TGTGCCAGCTCACCACTTCCGGTCGGAGAGACCCAGTACTTC | CASSPLPVGETQYF | TRBJ2-5 | - | - | TRBV18
TGTGCCAGCAGCCGGTCAAATAGGGCCCCTAGGGGCTACACCTTC | CASSRSNRAPRGYTF | TRBJ1-2 | - | - | TRBV11-2
TGTGCCAGCAGGGCCGACCGCGGCTATGGCTACACCTTC | CASRADRGYGYTF | TRBJ1-2 | - | - | TRBV6-1
TGTGCCAGCAAAAACGGGGGCACTGAAGCTTTCTTT | CASKNGGTEAFF | TRBJ1-1 | - | - | TRBV6-5
TGTGCCAGTGCGGCGGAGGGTGGCTATGGCTACACCTTC | CASAAEGGYGYTF | TRBJ1-2 | - | - | TRBV2
TGTGCCTGGAGTGTATCGGGAGGCGGTTATTACAATGAGCAGTTCTTC | CAWSVSGGGYYNEQFF | TRBJ2-1 | TRBD2 | - | TRBV30
TGCGCCAGCAGTGATACGGACAGGGCCTACGAGCAGTACTTC | CASSDTDRAYEQYF | TRBJ2-7 | TRBD1 | - | TRBV10-2
TGTGCCAGCAGTGAAGAAAATCGACCAAGAGAGCAGTACTTC | CASSEENRPREQYF | TRBJ2-7 | - | - | TRBV6-1
TGTGCCAGCAGGTCCTTAGCGGGAGGAGGAACTTACGAGCAGTACTTC | CASRSLAGGGTYEQYF | TRBJ2-7 | TRBD2 | - | TRBV27
TGTGCCAGCAGTTCCTACTCAGGACAGGGAAGCTCCTACAATGAGCAGTTCTTC | CASSSYSGQGSSYNEQFF | TRBJ2-1 | TRBD1 | - | TRBV27
TGTGCCAGCAGCCCTAGCGGGAGTTACGAGCAGTACTTC | CASSPSGSYEQYF | TRBJ2-7 | TRBD2 | - | TRBV7-2
TGTGCCAGCAGAGGCGCTATTAACTATGGCTACACCTTC | CASRGAINYGYTF | TRBJ1-2 | - | - | TRBV28
TGTGCCAGCAGCTTAGTAGCGACGGCGAACACCGGGGAGCTGTTTTTT | CASSLVATANTGELFF | TRBJ2-2 | - | - | TRBV7-8
TGTGCCAGCAGCCGTGGGACGAAGGACTGGGCTACGCAGTATTTT | CASSRGTKDWATQYF | TRBJ2-3 | - | - | TRBV11-2
TGTGCCAGCAGTCGACAGGGCGGCCCTGAAGCTTTCTTT | CASSRQGGPEAFF | TRBJ1-1 | TRBD1 | once | TRBV6-6
TGTGCCAGCTCACCATTCGATGAGCAGTTCTTC | CASSPFDEQFF | TRBJ2-1 | - | - | TRBV18
TGTGCCAGCAGTGGACCGTCGAACACCGGGGAGCTGTTTTTT | CASSGPSNTGELFF | TRBJ2-2 | - | - | TRBV9
TGTGCCAGCAGTTTAGACGGAACTAACTATGGCTACACCTTC | CASSLDGTNYGYTF | TRBJ1-2 | - | - | TRBV28
TGTGCCAGCAGCCGACAGGTGGGGAATACGCAGTATTTT | CASSRQVGNTQYF | TRBJ2-3 | - | - | TRBV5-4
TGTGCCAGCAGCTTAGGACAGGGGAGAAATGAGCCCCAGCATTTT | CASSLGQGRNEPQHF | TRBJ1-5 | TRBD1 | - | TRBV7-2
TGTGCCAGCAGACCCACAGGGAACCCTGGAAACACCATATATTTT | CASRPTGNPGNTIYF | TRBJ1-3 | - | once | TRBV6-1
TGTGCCAGCAGTTACGGCGTCGTGGGTCCTGAAGCTTTCTTT | CASSYGVVGPEAFF | TRBJ1-1 | - | once | TRBV6-6
TGTGCCAGCTCACCAGACAGGGCCGAGCAGTTCTTC | CASSPDRAEQFF | TRBJ2-1 | TRBD1 | - | TRBV18
TGCGCCAGCAGCCAAGTCCCGAATCTCCTCTACGAGCAGTACTTC | CASSQVPNLLYEQYF | TRBJ2-7 | - | - | TRBV4-1
TGTGCCAGCAGCTTAGCTCGGGGACTGCAGTATTTT | CASSLARGLQYF | TRBJ2-3 | - | - | TRBV7-9
TGTGCCAGCAGGCGGGGGAGCACCGGGGAGCTGTTTTTT | CASRRGSTGELFF | TRBJ2-2 | TRBD2 | - | TRBV2
TGCGCCAGCAGCTTACAGACAGGGTTTGGCTACACCTTC | CASSLQTGFGYTF | TRBJ1-2 | TRBD1 | - | TRBV5-1
TGTGCCAGCATCCCTCGGGGGAACACTGAAGCTTTCTTT | CASIPRGNTEAFF | TRBJ1-1 | - | - | TRBV28
TGTGCCTGGAGTATCCGGGAAAATGAAAAACTGTTTTTT | CAWSIRENEKLFF | TRBJ1-4 | - | - | TRBV30
TGTGCCAGCAGCTTGGGGGCGGTCACTGAAGCTTTCTTT | CASSLGAVTEAFF | TRBJ1-1 | - | - | TRBV11-1
TGCGCCAGCAGCGTCGGACCCTACGAGCAGTACTTC | CASSVGPYEQYF | TRBJ2-7 | - | - | TRBV5-1
TGCGCCAGCAGCCAGGGGACGAATTCACCCCTCCACTTT | CASSQGTNSPLHF | TRBJ1-6 | - | - | TRBV5-1
TGCGCCAGCAGCCATATTCGACAGCTCGGATCGGCCAACGTCCTGACTTTC | CASSHIRQLGSANVLTF | TRBJ2-6 | - | once | TRBV5-1
TGTGCCAGCAGCTTAGGAGGGTACGCAGATACGCAGTATTTT | CASSLGGYADTQYF | TRBJ2-3 | - | - | TRBV7-8
TGTGCCAGCAGTCCTGCAGGGGTTACGGGCTACACCTTC | CASSPAGVTGYTF | TRBJ1-2 | - | - | TRBV6-1